This T cell receptor (beta chain) emerged from a study of cytomegalovirus exposure and HLA in healthy donors. This clone has a handful of counts. The PCR was carried out with 60 Vbeta primers and 13 Jbeta primers. Libraries were prepared by immunoSEQ multiplex PCR; TCRdb keeps only in-frame clonotypes and omits some of them. The sample includes 170,000 or so clones, 70% to 80% seen only once; the top ten take about 1.4%. The source is a woman aged 25 to 39 in good health and CMV-seropositive. The specimen was PBMCs.

The CDR3 protein is CASSFNRGGTEAFF. The CDR3 region has the DNA TGTGCCAGCAGTTTCAATAGGGGGGGCACTGAAGCTTTCTTT. The chain employs TRBV28 and TRBJ1-1; possibly TRBD1 for D (6 bases). This CDR3 has 14 residues. CDR1 MDHEN and CDR2 SYDVKM come from the germline V gene. V lost 3 bases to trimming and J lost 4 bases, with 12 bases between them.